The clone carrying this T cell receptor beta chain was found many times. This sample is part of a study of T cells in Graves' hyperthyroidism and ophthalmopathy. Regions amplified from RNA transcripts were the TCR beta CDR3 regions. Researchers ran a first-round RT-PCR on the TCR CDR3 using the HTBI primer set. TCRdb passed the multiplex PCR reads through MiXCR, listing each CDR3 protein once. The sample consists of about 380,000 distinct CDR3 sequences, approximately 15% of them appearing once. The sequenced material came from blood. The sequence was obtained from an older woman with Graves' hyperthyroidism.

The CDR3 is CASSIAPMGSGFPGNEQFF. As DNA, the CDR3 is TGTGCCAGTAGTATAGCACCCATGGGTAGCGGGTTTCCTGGCAATGAGCAGTTCTTC. The chain uses TRBV19 and TRBJ2-1, with TRBD2 matching 7 bases. Germline V gives CDR1 LNHDA, CDR2 SQIVND (reference sequence). The CDR3 extends over 19 amino acids. With V trimmed by 1 base and J by 6 bases, 18 bases remained unmatched.